This TCR beta chain is from a study of blood T cell repertoires in COVID-19. CDR3 length: 13 amino acids. The V and J ends lost 6 bases and 5 bases respectively, with 13 bases between them. CDR1 is LNHDA and CDR2 is SQIVND in the germline V gene (reference sequence). TCRdb's copy holds only in-frame clones and misses some; the assay was immunoSEQ multiplex PCR. The top ten clones hold almost 4% of a sample with about 54,000 clones, 90% to 95% of them seen once. The sequence came from a man aged 50-60 years with acute or convalescent COVID-19. What was sequenced was peripheral blood. The J gene is TRBJ2-5, the V gene TRBV19; D may be TRBD1 (6 bases). For the CDR3, the DNA is TGTGCCAGTAGCATACAGGGAATGGAGACCCAGTACTTC. Translating gives CASSIQGMETQYF.